This entry features one T cell receptor (beta chain) sequence. Isolating CD4+ and CD8+ cells involved positive magnetic bead selection on an AutoMACS. Their purity was then checked by flow cytometry. The data are from a study of somatic mutations in cytotoxic T cells in rheumatoid arthritis. Authors' analysis steps: In patients, CD8+ clones bigger than 1% rarely had the same sequence as a published virus-specific TCRB. Produced via immunoSEQ multiplex PCR; TCRdb's table is partial and in-frame only. V and J calls and clone size are as listed in that table; D and trimming were resolved from the DNA. Here the sample spans about 2,800 clones, approximately 62% being singletons. This TCR was recovered from a woman between 18 and 29 years old with rheumatoid arthritis. Sequencing input: CD8+ T cells sorted from synovial fluid.

CDR3 sequence reads: CASSPPDKAGNQPQHF. CDR3 bases: TGTGCCAGCAGCCCCCCGGATAAAGCGGGCAATCAGCCCCAGCATTTT. The genes are TRBV7-8 and TRBJ1-5; D is unclear. Trimming took off 5 bases at V and 2 bases at J, with 16 bases between the two ends. The CDR3 totals 16 residues. Per germline, CDR1 SGHVS and CDR2 FQNEAQ.